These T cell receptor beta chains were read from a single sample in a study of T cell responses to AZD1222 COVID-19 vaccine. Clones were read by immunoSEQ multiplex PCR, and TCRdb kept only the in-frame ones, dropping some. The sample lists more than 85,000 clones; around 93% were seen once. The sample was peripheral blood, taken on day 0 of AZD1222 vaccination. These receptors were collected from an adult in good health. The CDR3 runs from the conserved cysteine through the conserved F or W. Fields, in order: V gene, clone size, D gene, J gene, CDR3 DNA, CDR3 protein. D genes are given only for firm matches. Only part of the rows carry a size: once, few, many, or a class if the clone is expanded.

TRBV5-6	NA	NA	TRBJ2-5	TGTGCCAGCAGATCCGAAGAGACCCAGTACTTC	CASRSEETQYF
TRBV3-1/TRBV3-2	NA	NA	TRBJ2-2	TGTGCCAGCAGGAAGATGGGACTGAACACCGGGGAGCTGTTTTTT	CASRKMGLNTGELFF
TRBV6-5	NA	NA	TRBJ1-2	TGTGCCAGCAGTTACTCCACGGGGACGGACGGCTACACCTTC	CASSYSTGTDGYTF
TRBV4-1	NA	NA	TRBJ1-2	TGCGCCAGCAGCCAAGATGGCGGGTTAGCTAACTATGGCTACACCTTC	CASSQDGGLANYGYTF
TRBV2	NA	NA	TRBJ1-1	TGTGCCAGCAGTGAAAGGAACACTGAAGCTTTCTTT	CASSERNTEAFF
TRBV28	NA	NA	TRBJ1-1	TGTGCCAGCAGTTTGGGGCGCGGTGAAGCTTTCTTT	CASSLGRGEAFF
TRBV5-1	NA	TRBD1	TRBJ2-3	TGCGCCAGCAGCTTGGCGGGGACAGGGACGGCAGATACGCAGTATTTT	CASSLAGTGTADTQYF
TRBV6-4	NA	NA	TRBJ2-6	TGTGCCAGCAGCCCAGAACAGTCCTCTGGGGCCAACGTCCTGACTTTC	CASSPEQSSGANVLTF
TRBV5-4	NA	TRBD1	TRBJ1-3	TGTGCCAGCAGCCGGGGACAGCGATATACTGGAAACACCATATATTTT	CASSRGQRYTGNTIYF
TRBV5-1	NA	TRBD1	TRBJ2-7	TGCGCCAGCAGCGCTACAGGGGCCCAACGCGAGCAGTACTTC	CASSATGAQREQYF
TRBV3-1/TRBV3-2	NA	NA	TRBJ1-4	TGTGCCAGCAGCCAAGATTGGGGCCGTAATGAAAAACTGTTTTTT	CASSQDWGRNEKLFF
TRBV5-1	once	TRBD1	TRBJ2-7	TGCGCCAGCAGCTTGTTAGGACAGGGCCGTCTGCAGTACTTC	CASSLLGQGRLQYF
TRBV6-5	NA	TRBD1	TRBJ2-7	TGTGCCAGCAGTCGTACAGGGGGCATCGACGAGCAGTACTTC	CASSRTGGIDEQYF
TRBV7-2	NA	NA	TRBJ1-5	TGTGCCAGCAGCCAGGGACGGCCTTATCAGCCCCAGCATTTT	CASSQGRPYQPQHF
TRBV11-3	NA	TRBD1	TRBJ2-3	TGTGCCAGCAGCCGAAGGACAGGGGGGTCTAGCACAGATACGCAGTATTTT	CASSRRTGGSSTDTQYF
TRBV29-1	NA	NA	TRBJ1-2	TGCAGCGTTGACATGCGGGGGGCTCGGGGCTATGGCTACACCTTC	CSVDMRGARGYGYTF
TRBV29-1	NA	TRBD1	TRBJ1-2	TGCAGCGTGGGGACAGGGAGACTTGGCTACACCTTC	CSVGTGRLGYTF
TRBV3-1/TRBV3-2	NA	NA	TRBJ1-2	TGTGCCAGCAGCCCGGACATTCAGAACGGCTACACCTTC	CASSPDIQNGYTF
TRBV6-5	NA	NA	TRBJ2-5	TGTGCCAGCAGTACTCAGGGGAACCCCAGAGAGACCCAGTACTTC	CASSTQGNPRETQYF
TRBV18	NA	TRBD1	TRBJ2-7	TGTGCCAGCTCGTCCGGGACAGCTAACTACGAGCAGTACTTC	CASSSGTANYEQYF
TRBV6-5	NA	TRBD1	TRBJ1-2	TGTGCCAGCAGTTTCCCCGGACAGGGGGTGGATGGCTACACCTTC	CASSFPGQGVDGYTF
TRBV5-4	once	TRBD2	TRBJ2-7	TGTGCCAGCAGCTTGAAACTAGCGGGGGTGTACGAGCAGTACTTC	CASSLKLAGVYEQYF
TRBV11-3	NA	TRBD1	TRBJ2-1	TGTGCCAGCAGACTGACAGGGGGGGTTAATGAGCAGTTCTTC	CASRLTGGVNEQFF
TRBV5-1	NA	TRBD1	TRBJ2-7	TGCGCCAGCAGCACCCCCGGGACAGGGGGCTCCGAGCAGTACTTC	CASSTPGTGGSEQYF
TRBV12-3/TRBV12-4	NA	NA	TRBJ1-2	TGTGCCAGCATGCAGGGACGGAGCTATGGCTACACCTTC	CASMQGRSYGYTF
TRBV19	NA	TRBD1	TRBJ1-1	TGTGCCAGTAGTCCCGGGACAGCGAACACTGAAGCTTTCTTT	CASSPGTANTEAFF
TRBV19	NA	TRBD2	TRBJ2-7	TGTGCCAGTAGCCTCACTAGCGGGGGGGCCCACGAGCAGTACTTC	CASSLTSGGAHEQYF
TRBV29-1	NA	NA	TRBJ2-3	TGCAGCGTTGAAAACTGGAGGGGCCCCTTAGATACGCAGTATTTT	CSVENWRGPLDTQYF